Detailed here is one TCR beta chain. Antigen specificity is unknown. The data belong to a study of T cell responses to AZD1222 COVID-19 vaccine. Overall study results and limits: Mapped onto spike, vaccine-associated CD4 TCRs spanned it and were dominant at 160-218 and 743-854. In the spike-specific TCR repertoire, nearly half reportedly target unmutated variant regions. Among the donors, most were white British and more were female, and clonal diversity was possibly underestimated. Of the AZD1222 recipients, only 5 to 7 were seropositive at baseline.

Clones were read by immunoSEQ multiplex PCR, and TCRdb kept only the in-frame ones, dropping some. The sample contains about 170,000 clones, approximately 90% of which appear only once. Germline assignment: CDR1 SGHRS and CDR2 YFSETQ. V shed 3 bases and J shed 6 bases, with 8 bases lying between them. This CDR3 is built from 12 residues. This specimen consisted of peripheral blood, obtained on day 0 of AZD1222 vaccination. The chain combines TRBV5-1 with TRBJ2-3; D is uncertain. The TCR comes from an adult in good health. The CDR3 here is CASSYTFDTQYF. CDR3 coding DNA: TGCGCCAGCAGCTACACCTTTGATACGCAGTATTTT.